The 26 T cell receptor beta chains given below trace back to one sample, sequenced in a study of cytomegalovirus exposure and HLA in healthy donors. In the PCR, 60 Vbeta and 13 Jbeta primers were used. Sequenced by immunoSEQ multiplex PCR; TCRdb stores in-frame clones only, minus some. Here the sample spans about 68,000 clones, 75% to 85% being singletons. What was sequenced was PBMCs. Receptors were obtained from a human donor in good health.

A few counts support this clone. This chain connects TRBV29-1 to TRBJ2-7; D possibly corresponds to TRBD1 (5 bases). The germline V gene encodes CDR1 SQVTM and CDR2 ANQGSEA. V was cut by 1 base and J by 3 bases, with 7 bases left in between. The length of the CDR3 is 12 residues. The CDR3 nucleotides read TGCAGCGTTGAAGTACAGGACTACGAGCAGTACTTC. This codes for CSVEVQDYEQYF.

The chain has TRBV7-9 and TRBJ1-4; unclear D gene. Germline V gene data show CDR1 as SEHNR and CDR2 as FQNEAQ (reference sequence). V shed 2 bases and J shed 10 bases, with 5 bases lying between them. The CDR3 has 11 amino acids. As DNA, the CDR3 is TGTGCCAGCAGCTTAAGCGGAAAACTGTTTTTT. Amino acid sequence: CASSLSGKLFF.

With respect to this clone: The same CDR3 can be traced to other DNA sequences in this sample. This chain links TRBV7-8 with TRBJ2-7, with 8 bases that match TRBD2. After removal of 5 bases from V and 4 bases from J, the junction contained 7 bases not matched to a gene. Germline-derived CDR1 and CDR2 are SGHVS and FQNEAQ. The CDR3 is 14 amino acids. CDR3 coding DNA: TGTGCCAGCAGCAGAGGGACTAGAGGATACGAGCAGTACTTC. Translating it yields CASSRGTRGYEQYF.

The gene calls are TRBV9 and TRBJ2-3; no reliable D call. This CDR3 is 12 amino acids long. Germline CDR1 reads SGDLS; CDR2 reads YYNGEE. Trimming left V 4 bases short and J 4 bases short, with 7 bases between. CDR3 region: CASSTRSDTQYF. The CDR3 nucleotides are TGTGCCAGCAGCACCCGGTCAGATACGCAGTATTTT.

The chain joins TRBV7-2 to TRBJ1-4, with D tentatively TRBD1 (5 bases). V gave up 1 base and J gave up 6 bases, with 12 bases separating them. The CDR3 extends over 15 amino acids. CDR1 is SGHTA, CDR2 FQGNSA, per germline. The CDR3 DNA is TGTGCCAGCAGCTTAGGGCAGGGATTGCATGAAAAACTGTTTTTT. This sequence encodes CASSLGQGLHEKLFF.

The chain uses TRBV7-3 and TRBJ2-1; 7 bases are shared with TRBD2. Germline V CDR1 and CDR2: SGHTA, FQGTGA. Germline trimming cut 3 bases from V and 0 bases from J; bases unmatched to any gene: 2. The CDR3 covers 15 residues. CDR3 coding DNA: TGTGCCAGCAGCTTGCGGGGGAGCTCCTACAATGAGCAGTTCTTC. This codes for CASSLRGSSYNEQFF.

This chain connects TRBV7-2 to TRBJ2-7, with D perhaps matching TRBD1 (6 bases). The germline V gene encodes CDR1 SGHTA and CDR2 FQGNSA. Trimming stripped 8 bases from V and 0 bases from J, with 8 bases between. This CDR3 has 12 residues. The CDR3: CASGGSSYEQYF. CDR3 DNA: TGTGCCAGCGGGGGCAGCTCCTACGAGCAGTACTTC.

This chain connects TRBV6-1 to TRBJ2-7, with D uncertain. The CDR3 consists of 10 residues. Trimming removed 10 bases from V and 4 bases from J, with 8 bases in between. The germline gives CDR1 MNHNS, CDR2 SASEGT. The CDR3 region has the DNA TGTGCCATTACACTATACGAGCAGTACTTC. Amino acid sequence: CAITLYEQYF.

The rearrangement joins TRBV7-9 to TRBJ2-5; 9 bases agree with TRBD1. The V gene end was trimmed by 2 bases and the J gene end by 1 base; junction bases not matched to a gene: 5. Germline CDR1 SEHNR, CDR2 FQNEAQ (reference sequence). CDR3 length equals 16 residues. CDR3 protein: CASSLIGQGPQETQYF. The DNA for the CDR3 is TGTGCCAGCAGCTTAATAGGACAGGGGCCCCAAGAGACCCAGTACTTC.

This chain joins TRBV29-1 and TRBJ2-1; TRBD1 matches 11 bases. Germline V CDR1 and CDR2: SQVTM, ANQGSEA. The CDR3 is made up of 14 amino acids. With V trimmed by 4 bases and J by 7 bases, 6 bases remained unmatched. The chain's CDR3 is CSVVRTGGMNEQFF. CDR3 in DNA: TGCAGCGTTGTTAGGACAGGGGGCATGAATGAGCAGTTCTTC.

The rearrangement links TRBV7-3 to TRBJ2-1, with 10 bases matching TRBD2. The CDR3 covers 15 residues. V trimming: 5 bases; J trimming: 6 bases; junction bases outside the gene matches: 7. Germline V lookup: CDR1 SGHTA, CDR2 FQGTGA. The CDR3 coding sequence is TGTGCCAGCAGCACCGCCCTAGCGGGGGTCAATGAGCAGTTCTTC. Protein product: CASSTALAGVNEQFF.

This sequence joins TRBV7-3 and TRBJ2-3; 9 bases map to TRBD1. V shed 0 bases, J shed 2 bases, and the junction held 3 bases outside the gene matches. Germline CDR1 SGHTA, CDR2 FQGTGA. There are 16 residues in the CDR3. CDR3 region: CASSLTGTGFTDTQYF. DNA for the CDR3: TGTGCCAGCAGCTTAACCGGGACAGGGTTCACAGATACGCAGTATTTT.

The rearrangement links TRBV2 to TRBJ1-5; D is unclear. Germline V gives CDR1 SNHLY, CDR2 FYNNEI. Trimming took off 6 bases at V and 2 bases at J, with 8 bases between the two ends. CDR3 length: 13 residues. In nucleotides, the CDR3 is TGTGCCAGCAGGAGAGAGGGCAATCAGCCCCAGCATTTT. Its translation is CASRREGNQPQHF.

In this sample, this clone turned up a few times. The chain joins TRBV5-6 to TRBJ1-1; D uncertain. Trimming shortened V by 4 bases and J by 7 bases, and 8 bases separated the two germline ends. The CDR3 loop spans 11 amino acids. Germline V lookup: CDR1 SGHDT, CDR2 YYEEEE. The CDR3 nucleotides are TGTGCCAGCAGCCAATTCGGTGAAGCTTTCTTT. This gives the protein CASSQFGEAFF.

V is TRBV2 and J is TRBJ2-5; a possible D gene is TRBD1 (6 bases). Trimming took 3 bases from V and 5 from J, leaving 13 bases between them. The CDR3 loop spans 14 amino acids. CDR1 SNHLY and CDR2 FYNNEI come from the germline V gene. CDR3 DNA: TGTGCCAGCAGTGACTCAGGGGCTGGTGAGACCCAGTACTTC. Translation: CASSDSGAGETQYF.

A word on this clone: Mismatch with germline at one junction end may stem from a read error. The V and J genes are TRBV27 and TRBJ1-2; 10 positions match TRBD1. The CDR3 is 16 amino acids. The germline V gene has CDR1 MNHEY and CDR2 SMNVEV (reference sequence). The CDR3 loop reads CASRETPGQGFAGYAF. CDR3 bases: TGTGCCAGCAGAGAAACCCCGGGACAGGGGTTCGCTGGCTACGCCTTC.

The chain joins TRBV4-1 to TRBJ1-2, with D possibly TRBD1 on 5 matching bases. Looked up from germline, CDR1 is MGHRA and CDR2 is YSYEKL. The V gene lost 1 base and the J gene lost 7 bases, with 13 bases spanning the gap. The CDR3 runs 14 residues. The CDR3 DNA reads TGCGCCAGCAGCCAAGTCTGGAGGGACGGTGGCTACACCTTC. This encodes CASSQVWRDGGYTF.

The V and J genes are TRBV2 and TRBJ2-2; D call uncertain. Germline values: CDR1 SNHLY, CDR2 FYNNEI. The V end was cut by 7 bases, the J end by 0 bases, with 9 bases between. CDR3 length: 14 residues. In nucleotides, the CDR3 is TGTGCCAGCATTAGCAGTTCGAACACCGGGGAGCTGTTTTTT. This translates into CASISSSNTGELFF.

Points on this clone: One end of the junction fails to match germline, which may point to a read error. Other nucleotide sequences from this sample produce the same CDR3. This chain connects TRBV11-2 to TRBJ2-7; 12 nucleotides line up with TRBD2. CDR1 is SGHAT and CDR2 is FQNNGV in the germline V gene. The CDR3 spans 15 residues. The CDR3 coding sequence is TGCGCCAGCAGCTCAACTAGCGGGGGGTCTTACGAGCAGTACTTC. It encodes CASSSTSGGSYEQYF.

V usage is TRBV7-9 and J usage is TRBJ2-2, with 9 bases aligning to TRBD2. CDR3 length: 15 amino acids. Germline CDR1 reads SEHNR; CDR2 reads FQNEAQ (reference sequence). The junction had 5 bases not matched to a gene; V was cut back by 6 bases and J by 3 bases. The CDR3 DNA reads TGTGCCAGCAGGTTGGCTAGCGGGGACACCGGGGAGCTGTTTTTT. It translates to CASRLASGDTGELFF.

The chain uses TRBV5-1 and TRBJ2-3; TRBD2 agrees at 13 bases. This CDR3 comprises 19 residues. The J segment lost 0 bases and the V segment lost 3 bases, leaving 10 bases of the junction unmatched. CDR1 SGHRS and CDR2 YFSETQ come from the germline V gene. CDR3 in DNA: TGCGCCAGCAGCTCGGGACTAGCGGGGAGACGCTCTAGCACAGATACGCAGTATTTT. Translated: CASSSGLAGRRSSTDTQYF.

Only a few counts were recorded for this clone. V usage is TRBV18 and J usage is TRBJ2-5; D is unclear. Germline V gene sequence: CDR1 KGHSH, CDR2 LQKENI. V lost 4 bases, J lost 1 base, and 7 bases lay in between. The CDR3 covers 13 residues. The CDR3 nucleotides are TGTGCCAGCTCACGACAATCCCAAGAGACCCAGTACTTC. Its translation is CASSRQSQETQYF.

The V and J genes are TRBV6-1 and TRBJ2-7, with D tentatively TRBD2 (5 bases). Per the germline V gene, CDR1 is MNHNS and CDR2 is SASEGT. The CDR3 is made up of 14 amino acids. V was pared by 6 bases and J by 5 bases, with 17 bases between. The DNA of the CDR3 is TGTGCCAGCAGCCCCCGGGCTAGCAGAGACGAGCAGTACTTC. This sequence encodes CASSPRASRDEQYF.

This clone has just a few counts. This sequence joins TRBV7-2 and TRBJ1-4, with TRBD1 identical over 9 bases. After removal of 6 bases from V and 8 bases from J, the junction contained 10 bases not matched to a gene. The CDR3 runs to 15 residues. Germline CDR1 and CDR2: SGHTA and FQGNSA. CDR3 nucleotides: TGTGCCAGCAGTTCCCCGGGACAGGGTCAGGAAAAACTGTTTTTT. This encodes CASSSPGQGQEKLFF.

This clone has a single count. V usage is TRBV19 and J usage is TRBJ2-3; 7 positions agree with TRBD1. The CDR3 spans 15 residues. J lost 3 bases, V lost 4 bases, and 7 bases had no gene match. Germline values: CDR1 LNHDA, CDR2 SQIVND (reference sequence). The CDR3 DNA follows: TGTGCCAGTAGTAGGGGGACAGAGAGAACAGATACGCAGTATTTT. The encoded protein is CASSRGTERTDTQYF.

A single count supports this clone. The chain links TRBV12-5 to TRBJ1-2, with D perhaps TRBD1 (5 bases). Trimming pared 1 base from V and 4 bases from J, leaving 13 bases between. Germline V gene sequence: CDR1 LGHNT, CDR2 FRNRAP. The CDR3 spans 15 residues. CDR3 sequence: CASGLGSGTFYGYTF. The CDR3 coding sequence is TGTGCTAGTGGTTTGGGGTCCGGGACTTTCTATGGCTACACCTTC.